Below are 24 T cell receptor beta chains sequenced from a single sample in a study of PD-L1 blockade in urothelial cancer. The table came from immunoSEQ multiplex PCR; TCRdb's copy has only in-frame clones and leaves some out. The profile covers fewer than 45,000 clones, with about a third appearing a single time and around 10% taken by the ten largest. Material: tumor tissue, obtained before atezolizumab (anti-PD-L1) treatment. Receptors were obtained from a man in his 60s with urothelial cancer.

In this sample, this clone turned up a few times. The rearrangement joins TRBV6-8 to TRBJ2-3, with 7 bases identical to TRBD2. The length of the CDR3 is 15 residues. Trimming took 10 bases from V and 2 from J; bases not matched to a gene: 12. Germline V gene sequence: CDR1 MNHGY, CDR2 SAAAGT. The CDR3 coding sequence is TGTGCCACAACAGAGGGGCGGGGGAACACAGATACGCAGTATTTT. Translation gives CATTEGRGNTDTQYF.

V is TRBV5-1 and J is TRBJ1-2; tentative D call: TRBD1 (5 bases). There are 14 residues in the CDR3. CDR1 SGHRS and CDR2 YFSETQ come from the germline V gene. V dropped 4 bases and J dropped 13 bases, with 23 bases sitting between them. The CDR3, as DNA: TGCGCCAGCAGCCCCGGGGGAGTTCGCGAGTTGGGCACCTTC. Translated, it gives CASSPGGVRELGTF.

The chain has TRBV5-1 and TRBJ2-1, with 8 bases identical to TRBD2. CDR3 length: 16 amino acids. Germline CDR1 is SGHRS and CDR2 is YFSETQ. V trimming: 0 bases; J trimming: 3 bases; junction bases outside the gene matches: 5. Here the CDR3 reads CASSLGSGTDYNEQFF. CDR3 nucleotides: TGCGCCAGCAGCTTGGGTAGCGGGACCGACTACAATGAGCAGTTCTTC. The full variable domain, rest sourced from reference TRBV5-1 and TRBJ2-1, is KAGVTQTPRYLIKTRGQQVTLSCSPISGHRSVSWYQQTPGQGLQFLFEYFSETQRNKGNFPGRFSGRQFSNSRSEMNVSTLELGDSALYLCASSLGSGTDYNEQFFGPGTRLTVL.

The chain employs TRBV29-1 and TRBJ1-2; D might be TRBD1 (5 bases). The V gene's germline CDR1 is SQVTM and CDR2 ANQGSEA. The CDR3 totals 13 residues. Trimming removed 4 bases at V and 8 bases at J, with 17 bases between. The CDR3 loop is CSVGTRGQSGYTF. In DNA, the CDR3 is TGCAGCGTTGGAACAAGGGGTCAGTCCGGCTACACCTTC.

This clone was seen ten or more times. The CDR3 coding sequence is TGTGCCAGCAGCCGGGCCCCCAGCTCCTACAATGAGCAGTTCTTC. Protein product: CASSRAPSSYNEQFF. The chain links TRBV11-3 to TRBJ2-1; D gene uncertain. The CDR3 is made up of 15 amino acids. V dropped 5 bases and J dropped 0 bases, with 11 bases sitting between them. Germline V CDR1 and CDR2: SGHNT, YENEEA.

The rearrangement uses TRBV10-3 and TRBJ2-1, with 9 bases fitting TRBD2. The trim removed 5 bases at V and 2 bases at J, leaving 13 bases unmatched. This CDR3 comprises 18 residues. Germline V gene sequence: CDR1 ENHRY, CDR2 SYGVKD. The DNA of the CDR3 is TGTGCCATCAGTAGCGCTCCGGGCTTAGCGGGAGCCTACAATGAGCAGTTCTTC. Its protein product is CAISSAPGLAGAYNEQFF.

The sample holds a few counts of this clone. The chain employs TRBV6-1 and TRBJ1-2; D remains ambiguous. This CDR3 has 15 residues. CDR1 is MNHNS and CDR2 is SASEGT in the germline V gene. Trimming left V 0 bases short and J 4 bases short, with 12 bases between. CDR3 in amino acids: CASSEAEGPVYGYTF. DNA of the CDR3: TGTGCCAGCAGTGAAGCGGAAGGGCCGGTCTATGGCTACACCTTC.

The chain links TRBV28 to TRBJ1-1; D is unresolved. V gave up 2 bases and J gave up 5 bases, with 6 bases separating them. The CDR3 runs to 12 residues. Germline V gene sequence: CDR1 MDHEN, CDR2 SYDVKM. This CDR3 is CASSLGSTEAFF. DNA of the CDR3: TGTGCCAGCAGTTTAGGCAGTACTGAAGCTTTCTTT.

This clone has ten or more counts. J is TRBJ2-2 and V is TRBV2; 10 positions agree with TRBD1. The germline CDR1 and CDR2 sequences are SNHLY and FYNNEI. V was pared by 6 bases and J by 7 bases, with 11 bases of the junction left unmatched. CDR3 length equals 16 residues. CDR3 protein: CASSRVSGQGNGELFF. The CDR3 DNA sequence: TGTGCCAGCAGCCGCGTTTCGGGACAGGGGAACGGGGAGCTGTTTTTT.

This clone has ten or more counts. A read error may account for a junction end that differs from germline. The V gene is TRBV6-8, the J gene TRBJ2-1, with TRBD2 matching over 10 bases. The CDR3 is made up of 14 amino acids. Germline V gene data show CDR1 as MNHGY and CDR2 as SAAAGT. CDR3 amino acids: CASSVERSGGPRIF. CDR3 DNA: TGTGCCAGCAGTGTTGAACGTAGCGGGGGGCCGAGGATCTTC.

This clone was observed a few times. The chain links TRBV11-3 to TRBJ2-3; a weak D match, TRBD2 (5 bases). Germline loops: CDR1 SGHNT, CDR2 YENEEA. The CDR3 spans 18 residues. V dropped 6 bases and J dropped 0 bases, with 22 bases sitting between them. The CDR3 region has the DNA TGTGCCAGCAGTTTCTCCGGGATTAGCGCCCCTAGCACAGATACGCAGTATTTT. Protein product: CASSFSGISAPSTDTQYF. The full variable domain, with the rest looked up from reference TRBV11-3 and TRBJ2-3, is EAGVVQSPRYKIIEKKQPVAFWCNPISGHNTLYWYLQNLGQGPELLIRYENEEAVDDSQLPKDRFSAERLKGVDSTLKIQPAELGDSAVYLCASSFSGISAPSTDTQYFGPGTRLTVL.

For this clone: The junction and the germline gene differ at one end; a read error may be behind it. The rearrangement links TRBV19 to TRBJ1-6; 9 bases map to TRBD1. The CDR3 extends over 14 amino acids. The V gene's germline CDR1 is LNHDA and CDR2 SQIVND (reference sequence). CDR3 in amino acids: CASKGQGYNSPLHF. DNA for the CDR3: TGTGCCAGCAAGGGACAGGGATACAATTCACCCCTTCACTTT.

This clone was seen only once. The chain joins TRBV10-1 to TRBJ2-2, with D maybe TRBD2 (5 bases). Trimming took 5 bases from V and 1 from J, leaving 8 bases between them. The length of the CDR3 is 14 residues. Germline CDR1 and CDR2: WNHNN and SYGVQD (reference sequence). The CDR3 DNA reads TGCGCCAGCAGTCGGGGTGGGAACACCGGGGAGCTGTTTTTT. Its protein is CASSRGGNTGELFF.

This clone was detected a few times. The gene calls are TRBV29-1 and TRBJ1-4, with TRBD1 matching 10 bases. The CDR3 is made up of 14 amino acids. Trimming cost V 6 bases and J 13 bases; bases outside gene matches: 14. CDR1 is SQVTM, CDR2 ANQGSEA, per germline. In nucleotides, the CDR3 is TGCAGCGTGGAGACAGGGGGCGAGTCATTTGCACTGTTTTTT. Residues: CSVETGGESFALFF.

This clone was counted only a few times. The V call is TRBV6-8, the J call TRBJ1-5; D ambiguous. With 5 bases removed from V and 7 bases from J, the gap between germline ends came to 12 bases. This CDR3 region has 13 residues. The germline CDR1 and CDR2 sequences are MNHGY and SAAAGT. CDR3 sequence reads: CASSGEGGQPQHF. The CDR3 DNA sequence: TGTGCCAGCAGTGGTGAAGGAGGACAGCCCCAGCATTTT.

Turning to this clone: Other nucleotide sequences from this sample produce the same CDR3. The CDR3 region is CAWRQGYNSPLHF. In nucleotides, the CDR3 is TGTGCCTGGAGACAGGGTTATAATTCACCCCTCCACTTT. The chain employs TRBV30 and TRBJ1-6; possibly TRBD1 for D (6 bases). V gave up 3 bases and J gave up 4 bases, with 7 bases separating them. The germline CDR1 and CDR2 sequences are GTSNPN and SVGIG (reference sequence). The CDR3 spans 13 residues.

V gene TRBV4-1 combines with J gene TRBJ1-4; TRBD1 matches at 9 bases. This CDR3 contains 15 residues. The V gene end was trimmed by 4 bases and the J gene end by 3 bases; junction bases not matched to a gene: 3. Germline values: CDR1 MGHRA, CDR2 YSYEKL. The CDR3 here is CASSRDRAANEKLFF. As DNA, the CDR3 is TGCGCCAGCAGCCGGGACAGGGCGGCTAATGAAAAACTGTTTTTT.

A few counts support this clone. J is TRBJ2-3 and V is TRBV4-1; D could derive from TRBD1 or TRBD2 (5 bases each). V lost 0 bases and J lost 1, with 14 bases in between. The CDR3 length is 17 residues. The germline V gene has CDR1 MGHRA and CDR2 YSYEKL. CDR3 bases: TGCGCCAGCAGCCAAGACGGCGGGCCAGGGCGCACAGATACGCAGTATTTT. Its translation: CASSQDGGPGRTDTQYF.

This clone was detected many times. The V and J genes are TRBV11-3 and TRBJ1-3; D is undetermined. The CDR3 contains 15 residues. V lost 4 bases and J 0 bases, leaving 10 bases between the germline ends. Germline V gives CDR1 SGHNT, CDR2 YENEEA. DNA of the CDR3: TGTGCCAGCAGCTCCTCGGTTCTCTCTGGAAACACCATATATTTT. Translating it yields CASSSSVLSGNTIYF.

The CDR3 reads CASSYSAAHGEQYF. In DNA form, the CDR3 reads TGTGCCAGCAGTTACTCGGCAGCCCATGGGGAGCAGTACTTC. V and J are TRBV6-8 and TRBJ2-7, with D unclear. Trimming left V 0 bases short and J 7 bases short, with 13 bases between. The CDR3 runs to 14 residues. Germline lookup yields CDR1 MNHGY and CDR2 SAAAGT.

The V call is TRBV28, the J call TRBJ2-7; D is unclear. The CDR3 runs 12 residues. Looked up from germline, CDR1 is MDHEN and CDR2 is SYDVKM. V was shortened by 1 base and J by 4 bases, with 5 bases between the two germline ends. The CDR3 region has the DNA TGTGCCAGCAGTTTATCAGGATACGAGCAGTACTTC. The encoded protein is CASSLSGYEQYF.

The genes are TRBV19 and TRBJ1-1; tentatively, D is TRBD1 (5 bases). Germline CDR1 is LNHDA and CDR2 is SQIVND (reference sequence). V gave up 3 bases and J gave up 4 bases, with 12 bases separating them. The CDR3 consists of 14 residues. The CDR3 protein is CASSISYQGTEAFF. The CDR3 DNA sequence: TGTGCCAGTAGTATCTCCTATCAGGGCACTGAAGCTTTCTTT. The full variable domain, with the rest looked up from reference TRBV19 and TRBJ1-1, is DGGITQSPKYLFRKEGQNVTLSCEQNLNHDAMYWYRQDPGQGLRLIYYSQIVNDFQKGDIAEGYSVSREKKESFPLTVTSAQKNPTAFYLCASSISYQGTEAFFGQGTRLTVV.

This clone has more than one count but fewer than ten. This chain links TRBV7-7 with TRBJ2-7; 8 bases agree with TRBD2. J was trimmed by 3 bases and V by 3 bases; bases with no gene match: 7. The germline gives CDR1 SSHAT, CDR2 FNYEAQ (reference sequence). This CDR3 is 15 amino acids long. The CDR3 sequence is CASSLEREINYEQYF. CDR3 coding DNA: TGTGCCAGCAGCTTGGAGCGGGAGATTAACTACGAGCAGTACTTC.

This clone was counted only a few times. The V call is TRBV11-3, the J call TRBJ2-1; 9 bases map to TRBD2. With V trimmed by 5 bases and J by 6 bases, 11 bases remained unmatched. CDR1 SGHNT and CDR2 YENEEA come from the germline V gene. The CDR3 has 16 residues. CDR3 DNA: TGTGCCAGCAGCCGTCCCCCAGCGGGGGGTAGCAATGAGCAGTTCTTC. The encoded protein is CASSRPPAGGSNEQFF.